These 10 T cell receptor beta chains share one sample of origin, sequenced in a study of shared clonotypes between healthy human individuals. Measured with immunoSEQ multiplex PCR; TCRdb has only the in-frame clones, and not every one. The sample carries more than 1 million clones, 75% to 85% recorded once. The sequenced material came from memory CD4+ T cells from PBMCs. The subset denotes: CD45RA-negative fraction. The receptors stem from a man between 18 and 35 years old in good health. Some clones in this sample may be carry-over from other donors' samples.

The rearrangement joins TRBV19 to TRBJ1-3; D ambiguous. V dropped 1 base and J dropped 3 bases, with 7 bases sitting between them. This CDR3 comprises 14 residues. Germline CDR1 and CDR2: LNHDA and SQIVND (reference sequence). CDR3 DNA sequence: TGTGCCAGTAGTATAGGGCAGAGTGGAAACACCATATATTTT. Encoded protein: CASSIGQSGNTIYF. Drawing the rest from reference TRBV19 and TRBJ1-3, the complete variable domain is DGGITQSPKYLFRKEGQNVTLSCEQNLNHDAMYWYRQDPGQGLRLIYYSQIVNDFQKGDIAEGYSVSREKKESFPLTVTSAQKNPTAFYLCASSIGQSGNTIYFGEGSWLTVV.

This clone was seen a handful of times. The rearrangement joins TRBV5-6 to TRBJ2-2; TRBD1 is a possible D gene (7 bases). Germline V CDR1 and CDR2: SGHDT, YYEEEE. This CDR3 is built from 15 residues. Trimming left V 2 bases short and J 7 bases short, with 15 bases between. The CDR3 loop is CASSFLAQGGGELFF. The CDR3 coding sequence is TGTGCCAGCAGCTTCTTGGCCCAGGGGGGCGGGGAGCTGTTTTTT.

The J gene is TRBJ2-1, the V gene TRBV7-9; 10 positions agree with TRBD2. The CDR3 spans 15 residues. V dropped 6 bases and J dropped 7; count of bases not matched to a gene: 9. Germline lookup yields CDR1 SEHNR and CDR2 FQNEAQ (reference sequence). Here the CDR3 reads CASSYLAGVGNEQFF. The CDR3 DNA reads as TGTGCCAGCAGTTACCTAGCGGGAGTGGGGAATGAGCAGTTCTTC.

The V and J genes are TRBV2 and TRBJ2-7, with D possibly matching TRBD2 (7 bases). The germline V gene encodes CDR1 SNHLY and CDR2 FYNNEI. The CDR3 has 14 residues. Trimming shortened V by 6 bases and J by 5 bases, and 17 bases separated the two germline ends. The CDR3 coding sequence is TGTGCCAGCAGCCGAGGGGGGGACCTTGACGAGCAGTACTTC. It is translated as CASSRGGDLDEQYF.

V is TRBV6-6 and J is TRBJ1-5; 7 nucleotides agree with TRBD1. With 5 bases clipped from V and 7 bases from J, the junction kept 8 bases outside the gene matches. The germline V gene encodes CDR1 MNHNY and CDR2 SVGAGI (reference sequence). There are 14 residues in the CDR3. CDR3 amino acids: CASSAQGQIQPQHF. CDR3 coding DNA: TGTGCCAGCAGTGCACAGGGGCAGATCCAGCCCCAGCATTTT.

The genes are TRBV5-5 and TRBJ2-3; unclear D gene. V dropped 2 bases and J dropped 2 bases, with 9 bases sitting between them. The CDR3 sequence is 14 residues long. Germline V gene data show CDR1 as SGHKS and CDR2 as YYEKEE (reference sequence). The CDR3 bases are TGTGCCAGCAGCTTTGTAGGGCCCACAGATACGCAGTATTTT. It encodes CASSFVGPTDTQYF.

V usage is TRBV5-6 and J usage is TRBJ2-7; D remains unclear. The germline V gene encodes CDR1 SGHDT and CDR2 YYEEEE. The CDR3 is 14 residues long. Trimming took 0 bases from V and 2 from J, leaving 9 bases between them. For the CDR3, the DNA is TGTGCCAGCAGCTTGGGACGGGTAACCTACGAGCAGTACTTC. As protein: CASSLGRVTYEQYF.

The V and J genes are TRBV6-5 and TRBJ1-1; 9 bases match TRBD1. The CDR3 is 14 residues long. CDR1 is MNHEY and CDR2 is SVGAGI in the germline V gene. Germline trimming cut 10 bases from V and 5 bases from J; bases unmatched to any gene: 11. CDR3 sequence: CATPWGQGSTEAFF. The CDR3 DNA sequence: TGTGCCACACCGTGGGGACAGGGTAGTACTGAAGCTTTCTTT.

The J gene is TRBJ1-2, the V gene TRBV29-1, with D uncertain. V dropped 1 base and J dropped 8 bases, with 5 bases sitting between them. CDR3 length: 10 amino acids. The V gene's germline CDR1 is SQVTM and CDR2 ANQGSEA. CDR3 coding DNA: TGCAGCGTTGAAGCCGGGGGCTACACCTTC. Amino acids: CSVEAGGYTF.

V usage is TRBV5-1 and J usage is TRBJ2-1; 8 bases agree with TRBD2. V trimming: 0 bases; J trimming: 8 bases; junction bases outside the gene matches: 7. Germline values: CDR1 SGHRS, CDR2 YFSETQ. The CDR3 length is 15 residues. This CDR3 reads CASSLGTSLLYEQFF. The CDR3 DNA sequence: TGCGCCAGCAGCTTGGGGACTAGCCTACTTTATGAGCAGTTCTTC.